The 8 T cell receptor beta chains below were found in one sample sequenced in a study of T cell clonotyping in hematopoietic cell transplantation. TCRdb's copy holds only in-frame clones and misses some; the assay was immunoSEQ multiplex PCR. The table lists around 9,800 clones, about nine tenths of them singletons. This specimen was PBMCs, taken 180 days after allogeneic stem cell transplant. The receptor source for this set is a male patient between 55 and 70 years old who had an allogeneic stem cell transplant from an unrelated donor, so the T cells may come from the graft donor. Some clones in this sample may be carry-over from other donors' samples.

This clone is medium-sized. This rearrangement joins TRBV6-5 to TRBJ1-3; TRBD1 might be the D (5 bases). In germline, CDR1 is MNHEY, CDR2 SVGAGI. This CDR3 has 16 residues. Trimming pared 0 bases from V and 0 bases from J, leaving 9 bases between. The CDR3 here is CASSYSGGSSGNTIYF. In DNA form, the CDR3 reads TGTGCCAGCAGTTACTCGGGGGGGAGCTCTGGAAACACCATATATTTT.

The chain is built from TRBV6-6 and TRBJ2-7; 7 positions agree with TRBD1. This CDR3 contains 15 residues. From germline, CDR1 is MNHNY and CDR2 SVGAGI (reference sequence). V shed 0 bases, J shed 5 bases, and the junction held 7 bases outside the gene matches. CDR3 amino acids: CASSYSRQGSNEQYF. As DNA, the CDR3 is TGTGCCAGCAGTTACTCAAGACAGGGATCCAACGAGCAGTACTTC.

This sequence joins TRBV29-1 and TRBJ1-4, with 7 bases fitting TRBD1. Germline CDR1 SQVTM, CDR2 ANQGSEA. V trimming: 7 bases; J trimming: 1 base; junction bases outside the gene matches: 3. The CDR3 totals 13 residues. The CDR3 DNA is TGCAGCGGGGCAGGGGGAACTAATGAAAAACTGTTTTTT. This gives the protein CSGAGGTNEKLFF.

The chain uses TRBV5-1 and TRBJ2-7; D possibly corresponds to TRBD2 (7 bases). This CDR3 has 15 amino acids. Deletions cut 0 bases from V and 6 bases from J, with 16 bases between. Germline CDR1 and CDR2: SGHRS and YFSETQ. The CDR3 coding sequence is TGCGCCAGCAGCTTGGACGGGGGGCAGGGAGGCGAGCAGTACTTC. Translation: CASSLDGGQGGEQYF.

The gene calls are TRBV6-5 and TRBJ1-2; D is unclear. This CDR3 contains 11 residues. Germline V gene sequence: CDR1 MNHEY, CDR2 SVGAGI. V lost 4 bases and J lost 2, with 2 bases in between. The CDR3 loop is CASSSNYGYTF. The CDR3 DNA sequence: TGTGCCAGCAGTTCAAACTATGGCTACACCTTC.

This chain links TRBV19 with TRBJ2-7; D is unresolved. V lost 4 bases and J lost 2, with 9 bases in between. Germline V gene sequence: CDR1 LNHDA, CDR2 SQIVND (reference sequence). This CDR3 is built from 13 residues. CDR3 in amino acids: CASSREITYEQYF. The CDR3 DNA follows: TGTGCCAGTAGTAGAGAGATTACCTACGAGCAGTACTTC.

This CDR3 is CASRAHLGGGTEAFF. The CDR3 DNA reads TGTGCCAGTAGGGCACATTTGGGCGGGGGCACTGAAGCTTTCTTT. V and J are TRBV19 and TRBJ1-1; the D gene is possibly TRBD1 (5 bases). This CDR3 has 15 residues. In germline, CDR1 is LNHDA, CDR2 SQIVND (reference sequence). V lost 6 bases and J lost 4, with 18 bases in between.

This sequence joins TRBV2 and TRBJ2-2; 11 nucleotides line up with TRBD2. Germline V gene lookup returns CDR1 SNHLY and CDR2 FYNNEI. The CDR3 loop spans 18 amino acids. The V and J ends lost 8 bases and 4 bases, in that order; junction bases with no gene match: 15. CDR3 sequence reads: CASGRTTSGATSTGELFF. The CDR3 nucleotides are TGTGCCAGCGGACGAACGACTAGCGGGGCAACGAGCACCGGGGAGCTGTTTTTT.